A selection of T cell receptor beta chains follows, all from one sample in a study of PD-1 blockade in classical Hodgkin lymphoma. Measured with immunoSEQ multiplex PCR; TCRdb has only the in-frame clones, and not every one. The table lists around 35,000 clones, 72% of them singletons. The sequencing here drew on peripheral blood mononuclear cells (PBMCs), taken before the fourth cycle of nivolumab. The source of these receptors is a human donor with classical Hodgkin lymphoma. Both conserved end residues are part of each CDR3. A D gene is named only where the DNA matches it firmly. Expanded clones are given a class, and other clones once, few, many or no size at all.

D gene,J gene,clone size,V gene,CDR3 protein,CDR3 DNA
-,TRBJ1-1,-,TRBV19,CASSTLGVNTEAFF,TGTGCCAGTAGTACCCTGGGAGTAAACACTGAAGCTTTCTTT
-,TRBJ1-2,-,TRBV5-4,CASSLVDTSGYGYTF,TGTGCCAGCAGCTTGGTGGATACTAGCGGCTATGGCTACACCTTC
-,TRBJ1-1,-,TRBV7-8,CASSPLVRIEAFF,TGTGCCAGCAGCCCTCTGGTGAGAATTGAAGCTTTCTTT
-,TRBJ1-2,medium-sized,TRBV11-2,CASSSPGVWAGYTF,TGTGCCAGCAGCTCCCCGGGCGTGTGGGCTGGCTACACCTTC
-,TRBJ1-5,-,TRBV6-6,CASTTEGGNQPQHF,TGTGCCAGCACCACCGAGGGGGGCAATCAGCCCCAGCATTTT
TRBD1,TRBJ2-3,-,TRBV7-2,CASSFRDRIGDTQYF,TGTGCCAGCAGCTTCCGGGACAGGATAGGAGATACGCAGTATTTT
-,TRBJ2-7,-,TRBV20-1,CSASSGAEQYF,TGCAGTGCTAGTTCCGGGGCCGAGCAGTACTTC
-,TRBJ1-4,-,TRBV29-1,CSVGTAGTTNEKLFF,TGCAGCGTTGGCACTGCAGGGACAACTAATGAAAAACTGTTTTTT
TRBD2,TRBJ2-1,-,TRBV10-3,CAISLVGSGGAYNEQFF,TGTGCCATCAGCCTCGTGGGGAGCGGGGGGGCCTACAATGAGCAGTTCTTC
-,TRBJ1-6,-,TRBV27,CASSLQPSLNSPLHF,TGTGCCAGCAGTTTGCAGCCTTCCCTTAATTCACCCCTCCACTTT
TRBD2,TRBJ2-7,-,TRBV7-2,CASSSRNQRGDYFQYF,TGTGCCAGCAGCTCGCGAAACCAGCGGGGGGACTATTTTCAGTACTTC
-,TRBJ2-7,-,TRBV11-2,CASSFSRGSYEQYF,TGTGCCAGCAGCTTCTCCAGGGGTTCCTACGAGCAGTACTTC
-,TRBJ2-2,-,TRBV28,CASRASRGSRPVANTGELFF,TGTGCCAGCAGGGCCTCCCGGGGTTCGCGTCCAGTCGCGAACACCGGGGAGCTGTTTTTT
-,TRBJ1-3,-,TRBV7-2,CASSFGGFGNTIYF,TGTGCCAGCAGCTTCGGGGGGTTCGGAAACACCATATATTTT
TRBD1,TRBJ2-3,few,TRBV4-2,CASSQSTGADTQYF,TGTGCCAGCAGCCAAAGCACAGGGGCAGATACGCAGTATTTT
TRBD1,TRBJ1-2,-,TRBV15,CATSTPDRDLDGYTF,TGTGCCACCAGCACCCCGGACAGGGATCTTGATGGCTACACCTTC
-,TRBJ2-1,-,TRBV9,CASRESTTNEQFF,TGTGCCAGCAGGGAGTCCACTACAAATGAGCAGTTCTTC
-,TRBJ1-2,-,TRBV29-1,CSVYYGRGYTF,TGCAGCGTTTACTATGGACGGGGCTACACCTTC
TRBD2,TRBJ2-2,-,TRBV7-9,CASSLAGLRSGRAGELFF,TGTGCCAGCAGCTTAGCCGGTTTGCGGTCAGGGAGGGCCGGGGAGCTGTTTTTT
TRBD2,TRBJ2-2,-,TRBV7-2,CASSLSSGMSGELFF,TGTGCCAGCAGCTTAAGTAGCGGGATGTCCGGGGAGCTGTTTTTT
TRBD2,TRBJ2-3,few,TRBV7-2,CATNGLAGGDTQYF,TGTGCCACCAATGGACTAGCGGGGGGAGATACGCAGTATTTT
TRBD1,TRBJ1-1,-,TRBV11-2,CASGSTGPRNTEAFF,TGTGCCAGCGGCTCGACAGGGCCTCGGAACACTGAAGCTTTCTTT
-,TRBJ2-1,-,TRBV4-3,CASSHSSGDYNEQFF,TGCGCCAGCAGCCACTCCAGTGGGGACTACAATGAGCAGTTCTTC
-,TRBJ1-6,-,TRBV10-3,CAISLEAISPLHF,TGTGCCATCAGCCTGGAGGCGATCTCACCCCTCCACTTT
-,TRBJ2-7,-,TRBV14,CASSVLGTVTTYEQYF,TGTGCCAGCAGCGTTTTGGGCACAGTAACTACCTACGAGCAGTACTTC
TRBD2,TRBJ2-1,-,TRBV7-6,CASSPGLAEYNEQFF,TGTGCCAGCAGCCCGGGACTAGCGGAGTACAATGAGCAGTTCTTC
TRBD1,TRBJ1-5,-,TRBV5-8,CASSSGTGREPQHF,TGTGCCAGCAGTTCCGGGACAGGGAGAGAGCCCCAGCATTTT